These 5 T cell receptor beta chains were sequenced from one sample in a study of CD8 T cells in ankylosing spondylitis. Study-wide points: Characteristic of ankylosing spondylitis blood, it appeared, was a TCR beta motif comprising roughly eight highly homologous variants.

Their antigens are not known. TCRdb called the 5' RACE reads again in MiXCR, with one record for every CDR3 protein. The table records around 130,000 distinct CDR3 sequences, about a sixth of them present only once. What was sequenced was blood, either unsorted or a sorted T cell fraction (not recorded which). Every receptor here comes from a male donor with ankylosing spondylitis.

V usage is TRBV5-6 and J usage is TRBJ2-7, with 14 bases aligning to TRBD2. Germline V CDR1 and CDR2: SGHDT, YYEEEE. The trim removed 0 bases at V and 5 bases at J, leaving 13 bases unmatched. The length of the CDR3 is 19 residues. The CDR3 DNA sequence: TGTGCCAGCAGCTTGGCCAATTTGGACACGGGACTAGCGGGAGACGAGCAGTACTTC. Translation gives CASSLANLDTGLAGDEQYF.

V gene TRBV20-1 combines with J gene TRBJ2-1; 9 nucleotides agree with TRBD2. The V segment lost 2 bases and the J segment 6 bases; nucleotides outside the gene matches: 5. Per the germline V gene, CDR1 is DFQATT and CDR2 is SNEGSKA (reference sequence). This CDR3 is 14 amino acids long. The CDR3, as DNA: TGCAGTGCTAGATCGCGGGAGGGAGGCAATGAGCAGTTCTTC. Protein: CSARSREGGNEQFF.

The chain carries TRBV2 and TRBJ2-3; D is perhaps TRBD2 (6 bases). The CDR3 is 13 amino acids. With 8 bases removed from V and 2 bases from J, the gap between germline ends came to 11 bases. Germline CDR1 and CDR2: SNHLY and FYNNEI. As DNA, the CDR3 is TGTGCCAGCTGGGGGGAAATCACAGATACGCAGTATTTT. Amino acid sequence: CASWGEITDTQYF.

This chain links TRBV20-1 with TRBJ2-2; 10 bases align to TRBD1. V shed 6 bases, J shed 0 bases, and the junction held 7 bases outside the gene matches. Germline V gene lookup returns CDR1 DFQATT and CDR2 SNEGSKA (reference sequence). This CDR3 spans 16 amino acids. Here the CDR3 DNA reads TGCAGTGCCTACCCGGGACAGGGGACGAACACCGGGGAGCTGTTTTTT. Amino acids: CSAYPGQGTNTGELFF.

In this sample, this clonotype turned up a few times. The rearrangement uses TRBV4-1 and TRBJ2-1; D is uncertain. V lost 2 bases and J 4 bases, leaving 9 bases between the germline ends. The germline CDR1 and CDR2 sequences are MGHRA and YSYEKL. The CDR3 is 14 residues long. CDR3 DNA sequence: TGCGCCAGCAGCCAATCTCTGAGTTACAATGAGCAGTTCTTC. Translated, it gives CASSQSLSYNEQFF.